This record covers a single T cell receptor (beta chain). The antigen is unknown. Each of the sorted populations had a purity greater than 95%. This sample is drawn from a study of beta chain features in type 1 diabetes. Study background: Age, gender, cell numbers and subset yield matched between patients and controls. Points from the study as a whole: Lower insertion and higher deletion counts appeared at VDJ junctions in type 1 diabetes patients. Highly expressing activated T cells could be over-counted with a cDNA template.

J was trimmed by 6 bases and V by 5 bases; bases with no gene match: 11. Germline CDR1 and CDR2: MDHEN and SYDVKM. The CDR3 sequence is 16 residues long. Since all of the isolated RNA was reverse transcribed, expressed TCRB transcripts were what got sequenced. The table came from immunoSEQ multiplex PCR; TCRdb's copy has only in-frame clones and leaves some out. The repertoire has about 900,000 clones, roughly 15% of them found once; the top ten carry about 0.02%. The chain uses TRBV28 and TRBJ2-3, with 10 bases fitting TRBD2. This clonotype was sampled from a woman under 30 in good health. The source material was naive CD4+ T cells from blood. The CDR3 is CASSPETSGHWDTQYF. In DNA form, the CDR3 reads TGTGCCAGCAGTCCAGAGACTAGCGGGCACTGGGATACGCAGTATTTT.